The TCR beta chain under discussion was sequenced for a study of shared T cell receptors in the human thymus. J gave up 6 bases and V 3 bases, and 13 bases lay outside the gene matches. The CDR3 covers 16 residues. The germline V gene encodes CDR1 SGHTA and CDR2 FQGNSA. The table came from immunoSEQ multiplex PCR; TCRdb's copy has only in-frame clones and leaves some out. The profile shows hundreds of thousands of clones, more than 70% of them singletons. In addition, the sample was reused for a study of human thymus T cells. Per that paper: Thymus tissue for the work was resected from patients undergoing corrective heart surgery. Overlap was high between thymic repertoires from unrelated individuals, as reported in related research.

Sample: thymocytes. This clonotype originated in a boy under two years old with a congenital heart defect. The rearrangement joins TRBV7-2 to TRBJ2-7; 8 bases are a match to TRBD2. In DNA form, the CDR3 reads TGTGCCAGCAGCTTGAATCGGGGGCGGGGGGTACGCGAGCAGTACTTC. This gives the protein CASSLNRGRGVREQYF.